Included here is one T cell receptor beta chain sequence, with context. Original handling: Nucleated cell number was recorded as an estimate derived from reference gene primer amplification. Profiled with immunoSEQ multiplex PCR; TCRdb holds only in-frame clones, not every one. The V and J calls and clone size come from that table; D and trimming were worked out from the DNA. Of 200,000 or so clones in the sample, 70% to 85% were seen once. Germline CDR1 is LNHNV and CDR2 is YYDKDF (reference sequence). V lost 9 bases, J lost 1 base, and 16 bases lay in between. The CDR3 spans 15 residues. The data originate from a study of blood T cell repertoires in COVID-19. Study as a whole: There were acute and convalescent COVID-19 samples, and they came from the United States, Italy and Spain. Nucleic acid was either cDNA or gDNA, and it came from T cells, B-cell-depleted T cells, or PBMCs.

Sequenced: peripheral blood. This TCR came from a woman aged 25 to 45 with acute or convalescent COVID-19. The chain couples TRBV15 to TRBJ1-5; D not certain. The CDR3 region has the DNA TGTGCCACTGCACCCGAACGGGAGAGCAATCAGCCCCAGCATTTT. It is translated as CATAPERESNQPQHF.